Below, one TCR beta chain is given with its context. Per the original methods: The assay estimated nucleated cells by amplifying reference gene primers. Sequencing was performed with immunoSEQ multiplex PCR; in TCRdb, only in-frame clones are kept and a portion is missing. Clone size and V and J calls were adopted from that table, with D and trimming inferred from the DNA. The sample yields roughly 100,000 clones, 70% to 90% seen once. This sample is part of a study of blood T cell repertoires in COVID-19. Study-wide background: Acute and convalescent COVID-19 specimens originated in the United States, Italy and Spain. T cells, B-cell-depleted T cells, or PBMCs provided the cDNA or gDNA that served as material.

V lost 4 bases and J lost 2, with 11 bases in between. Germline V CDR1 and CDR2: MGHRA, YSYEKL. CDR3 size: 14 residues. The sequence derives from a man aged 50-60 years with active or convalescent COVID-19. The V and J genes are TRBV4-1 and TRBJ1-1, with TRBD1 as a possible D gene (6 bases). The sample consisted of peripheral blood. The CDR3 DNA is TGCGCCAGCAGCCCCCGGACAGAAAACACTGAAGCTTTCTTT. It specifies CASSPRTENTEAFF.